Below are 12 T cell receptor beta chains sequenced from a single sample in a study of post-analysis software for immune sequencing data. Study-level results: TRBV5-6, TRBV5-1 and TRBV20-1 belonged to a set of roughly 5 TRBV segments that were more frequent in patients than controls.

For these TCRs, the target antigens are not known. The TCR beta cDNA libraries carried unique molecular identifiers. TCRdb re-analysed the PCR reads in MiXCR, keeping a single row per CDR3 protein. Among more than 450,000 distinct CDR3 sequences listed, 34% were seen once. The sample taken for sequencing was blood. These receptors were obtained from a girl between 2 and 17 years old with multiple sclerosis.

This clonotype was counted only a few times. Written as DNA, the CDR3 is TGCAGTGCTAGAGCCGGCCAGGATTCATATGGCTACACCTTC. This gives the protein CSARAGQDSYGYTF. The chain couples TRBV20-1 to TRBJ1-2; D not certain. The CDR3 loop spans 14 amino acids. Trimming pared 1 base from V and 5 bases from J, leaving 14 bases between. CDR1 is DFQATT and CDR2 is SNEGSKA in the germline V gene (reference sequence).

This clonotype has at least ten counts. The chain combines TRBV11-2 with TRBJ2-5, with 10 nucleotides matching TRBD2. V lost 6 bases, J lost 7 bases, and 14 bases stayed unmatched. Germline V gene data show CDR1 as SGHAT and CDR2 as FQNNGV. The CDR3 is 16 residues long. This CDR3 reads CASSKGKGSSGGTQYF. The CDR3 region has the DNA TGTGCCAGCAGTAAAGGAAAAGGATCTAGCGGGGGGACCCAGTACTTC. Full variable domain (missing parts from reference TRBV11-2 and TRBJ2-5): EAGVAQSPRYKIIEKRQSVAFWCNPISGHATLYWYQQILGQGPKLLIQFQNNGVVDDSQLPKDRFSAERLKGVDSTLKIQPAKLEDSAVYLCASSKGKGSSGGTQYFGPGTRLLVL.

The chain recombines TRBV2 with TRBJ2-1; weak D call: TRBD1 (5 bases). Trimming took 5 bases from V and 6 from J, leaving 17 bases between them. The CDR3 runs to 15 residues. CDR1 is SNHLY, CDR2 FYNNEI, per germline. CDR3 DNA: TGTGCCAGCAGTCCTTCCGACAGTGGGATCAATGAGCAGTTCTTC. Translation: CASSPSDSGINEQFF.

The chain has TRBV5-5 and TRBJ2-3; D is undetermined. This CDR3 comprises 15 residues. Trimming left V 0 bases short and J 2 bases short, with 10 bases between. Germline lookup yields CDR1 SGHKS and CDR2 YYEKEE (reference sequence). The CDR3 DNA follows: TGTGCCAGCAGCTTGGTGGGATATGACACAGATACGCAGTATTTT. Its protein is CASSLVGYDTDTQYF.

The chain has TRBV6-2 or TRBV6-3 and TRBJ1-2; D remains unclear. CDR1 and CDR2 from the germline V gene are MNHEY and SVGEGT. The CDR3 totals 13 residues. V gave up 2 bases and J gave up 8 bases, with 12 bases separating them. CDR3 sequence (DNA): TGTGCCAGCAGTTACAACGACTTCGGAGGCTACACCTTC. Protein sequence: CASSYNDFGGYTF.

This clonotype was seen a few times. DNA for the CDR3: TGTGCCAGCAGCTGGGGCGGGGCCGATGAGCAGTTCTTC. Translating gives CASSWGGADEQFF. V is TRBV7-2 and J is TRBJ2-1; D may be TRBD2 (6 bases). V was shortened by 4 bases and J by 8 bases, with 12 bases between the two germline ends. The CDR3 is 13 amino acids. Germline CDR1 reads SGHTA; CDR2 reads FQGNSA.

V and J are TRBV28 and TRBJ2-1; D remains ambiguous. Trimming shortened V by 4 bases and J by 6 bases, and 16 bases separated the two germline ends. Germline CDR1 is MDHEN and CDR2 is SYDVKM. CDR3 size: 15 residues. CDR3 protein: CASSSASLEANEQFF. CDR3 sequence (DNA): TGTGCCAGCAGTTCCGCCAGCCTTGAGGCCAATGAGCAGTTCTTC.

This clonotype was counted between two and nine times. The chain employs TRBV12-3 or TRBV12-4 and TRBJ2-7; D is perhaps TRBD1 (6 bases). V was shortened by 5 bases and J by 3 bases, with 8 bases between the two germline ends. The CDR3 is 12 residues long. This chain's CDR3 is CASSTQGYEQYF. The CDR3 bases are TGTGCCAGCAGTACACAGGGCTACGAGCAGTACTTC.

The CDR3 region is CSVARGTEAFF. The DNA for the CDR3 is TGCAGCGTTGCGAGAGGCACTGAAGCTTTCTTT. The chain joins TRBV29-1 to TRBJ1-1; D gene ambiguous. CDR3 length: 11 amino acids. V lost 4 bases and J 4 bases, leaving 7 bases between the germline ends. CDR1 and CDR2 (germline): SQVTM, ANQGSEA.

In this sample, this clonotype turned up a few times. CDR3 DNA sequence: TGTGCCAGCAGAGAATTCCAGGGAGCTGAAGCTTTCTTT. Amino acids: CASREFQGAEAFF. This sequence joins TRBV2 and TRBJ1-1; D may be TRBD1 (5 bases). This CDR3 region has 13 residues. Trimming left V 6 bases short and J 6 bases short, with 14 bases between. The germline V gene has CDR1 SNHLY and CDR2 FYNNEI.

Details on this clonotype: A much larger clone lies one base from this, so it may be a read error. The rearrangement joins TRBV7-9 to TRBJ2-7; D is unclear. Trimming took 6 bases from V and 3 from J, leaving 9 bases between them. This CDR3 spans 12 amino acids. Per the germline V gene, CDR1 is SEHNR and CDR2 is FQNEAQ (reference sequence). The CDR3 loop is CASRKDGYEQYF. DNA of the CDR3: TGTGCCAGCAGGAAGGACGGCTACGAGCAGTACTTC.

The CDR3 reads CASSQFGQGAGETQYF. Written as DNA, the CDR3 is TGTGCCAGCAGCCAATTCGGACAGGGGGCGGGGGAGACCCAGTACTTC. The chain recombines TRBV7-9 with TRBJ2-5, with 11 bases lining up with TRBD1. The germline gives CDR1 SEHNR, CDR2 FQNEAQ (reference sequence). CDR3 length equals 16 residues. The trim removed 5 bases at V and 5 bases at J, leaving 10 bases unmatched.